These 22 T cell receptor beta chains were sequenced from one sample in a study of blood T cell repertoires in COVID-19. Profiled with immunoSEQ multiplex PCR; TCRdb holds only in-frame clones, not every one. This sample yields around 94,000 clones, of which more than 75% are seen a single time; roughly 4% belongs to the top ten. Sequencing was carried out using peripheral blood. These TCRs come from a human donor in a cohort sampled during active COVID-19.

The rearrangement joins TRBV7-9 to TRBJ2-2; TRBD2 agrees at 13 bases. The germline CDR1 and CDR2 sequences are SEHNR and FQNEAQ (reference sequence). CDR3 length equals 15 residues. V lost 6 bases and J lost 6; bases outside the gene matches: 4. Here the CDR3 DNA reads TGTGCCAGCAGACGACTAGCGGGGGGATCCGGGGAGCTGTTTTTT. Its protein product is CASRRLAGGSGELFF.

This sequence joins TRBV3-1 (or the pseudogene TRBV3-2) and TRBJ2-7, with D maybe TRBD2 (5 bases). The length of the CDR3 is 13 residues. The ends were cut back, 3 bases at V and 4 bases at J, with 10 bases in the middle. The V gene's germline CDR1 is LGHDT and CDR2 YNNKEL (reference sequence). The CDR3 DNA reads as TGTGCCAGCAGCCATCCTAGCAGATACGAGCAGTACTTC. Protein product: CASSHPSRYEQYF.

The chain joins TRBV11-1 to TRBJ2-3; D perhaps matches TRBD1 (6 bases). Germline lookup yields CDR1 SGHAT and CDR2 FQDESV (reference sequence). The CDR3 runs 12 residues. The V and J ends lost 5 bases and 5 bases respectively, with 8 bases between them. CDR3 DNA sequence: TGTGCCAGCAGCCTACAGGGAGATACGCAGTATTTT. Translated, it gives CASSLQGDTQYF.

The chain links TRBV7-2 to TRBJ2-1, with D maybe TRBD2 (7 bases). Germline V gene sequence: CDR1 SGHTA, CDR2 FQGNSA. CDR3 length: 16 amino acids. V was trimmed by 5 bases and J by 5 bases, leaving 19 bases between them. The CDR3 loop is CASSPHGAGANNEQFF. The CDR3 nucleotides are TGTGCCAGCAGCCCACACGGGGCGGGGGCGAACAATGAGCAGTTCTTC.

The chain links TRBV7-2 to TRBJ1-5, with 7 bases identical to TRBD1. The CDR3 runs to 15 residues. The germline CDR1 and CDR2 sequences are SGHTA and FQGNSA. V gave up 5 bases and J gave up 3 bases; unmatched junction bases: 7. In nucleotides, the CDR3 is TGTGCCAGCAGCCCAGGGGGACAGAACAATCAGCCCCAGCATTTT. Its translation is CASSPGGQNNQPQHF.

This chain connects TRBV4-3 to TRBJ2-3; D unresolved. There are 15 residues in the CDR3. Looked up from germline, CDR1 is LGHNA and CDR2 is YSLEER. Trimming cost V 0 bases and J 2 bases, with 9 bases left between them. The CDR3 sequence: CASSQDLSATDTQYF. Here the CDR3 DNA reads TGCGCCAGCAGCCAAGATCTGAGCGCCACAGATACGCAGTATTTT.

This chain connects TRBV14 to TRBJ1-2; the match to TRBD1 covers 7 bases. Germline values: CDR1 SGHDN, CDR2 FVKESK. V lost 4 bases and J lost 4; bases outside the gene matches: 9. CDR3 length equals 15 residues. As DNA, the CDR3 is TGTGCCAGCAGCCCCTCCTCCGGGACAGCCTATGGCTACACCTTC. Translation gives CASSPSSGTAYGYTF. Full variable domain (missing parts from reference TRBV14 and TRBJ1-2): EAGVTQFPSHSVIEKGQTVTLRCDPISGHDNLYWYRRVMGKEIKFLLHFVKESKQDESGMPNNRFLAERTGGTYSTLKVQPAELEDSGVYFCASSPSSGTAYGYTFGSGTRLTVV.

There are a few counts of this clone. The genes are TRBV2 and TRBJ2-7, with a possible D match to TRBD1 (6 bases). CDR1 is SNHLY, CDR2 FYNNEI, per germline. V was cut by 6 bases and J by 0 bases, with 15 bases left in between. The CDR3 runs 15 residues. CDR3: CASSAQGSSSYEQYF. In DNA, the CDR3 is TGTGCCAGCAGCGCACAGGGATCCAGCTCCTACGAGCAGTACTTC.

V usage is TRBV5-6 and J usage is TRBJ2-7; no reliable D call. CDR1 and CDR2 (germline): SGHDT, YYEEEE. CDR3 length equals 12 residues. Trimming cost V 2 bases and J 1 base, with 4 bases left between them. Here the CDR3 DNA reads TGTGCCAGCAGCTTAATATCCTACGAGCAGTACTTC. This codes for CASSLISYEQYF. The variable domain in full, with the rest retrieved from reference TRBV5-6 and TRBJ2-7, is DAGVTQSPTHLIKTRGQQVTLRCSPKSGHDTVSWYQQALGQGPQFIFQYYEEEERQRGNFPDRFSGHQFPNYSSELNVNALLLGDSALYLCASSLISYEQYFGPGTRLTVT.

The gene calls are TRBV7-2 and TRBJ2-7; D is unresolved. V was pared by 2 bases and J by 3 bases, with 2 bases between. The CDR3 has 11 amino acids. Germline V gene sequence: CDR1 SGHTA, CDR2 FQGNSA. CDR3 sequence (DNA): TGTGCCAGCAGCTTATACTACGAGCAGTACTTC. Its translation is CASSLYYEQYF.

The chain links TRBV6-6 to TRBJ1-5, with D perhaps TRBD1 (6 bases). CDR3 size: 14 residues. The germline V gene encodes CDR1 MNHNY and CDR2 SVGAGI (reference sequence). Trimming stripped 6 bases from V and 9 bases from J, with 18 bases between. CDR3 bases: TGTGCCAGCAGCGCGGGAGGGGGGAGATCGCCCCAGCATTTT. Amino acid sequence: CASSAGGGRSPQHF.

V is TRBV7-2 and J is TRBJ1-5; 8 nucleotides align to TRBD1. V was pared by 5 bases and J by 3 bases, with 9 bases of the junction left unmatched. CDR3 length equals 16 residues. From germline, CDR1 is SGHTA and CDR2 FQGNSA. The CDR3 sequence is CASSRTGTGYNQPQHF. The CDR3 DNA sequence: TGTGCCAGCAGCCGGACCGGGACAGGCTACAATCAGCCCCAGCATTTT.

The chain couples TRBV4-2 to TRBJ2-1; 13 bases are shared with TRBD2. After removal of 0 bases from V and 9 bases from J, the junction contained 11 bases not matched to a gene. The CDR3 consists of 18 residues. CDR1 and CDR2 (germline): LGHNA, YNFKEQ. CDR3 sequence reads: CASSQDRGTSGVLGEQFF. In DNA, the CDR3 is TGTGCCAGCAGCCAAGATCGGGGGACTAGCGGGGTCCTGGGTGAGCAGTTCTTC.

The V gene is TRBV12-5, the J gene TRBJ1-6; 7 bases match TRBD1. After removal of 6 bases from V and 9 bases from J, the junction contained 23 bases not matched to a gene. Germline CDR1 and CDR2: LGHNT and FRNRAP. CDR3 size: 19 residues. This chain's CDR3 is CASGSFGVQGQLRISPLHF. The CDR3 nucleotides are TGTGCTAGTGGCTCCTTCGGGGTCCAGGGACAGCTCCGAATTTCACCCCTCCACTTT. Full variable domain (rest looked up from reference TRBV12-5 and TRBJ1-6): DARVTQTPRHKVTEMGQEVTMRCQPILGHNTVFWYRQTMMQGLELLAYFRNRAPLDDSGMPKDRFSAEMPDATLATLKIQPSEPRDSAVYFCASGSFGVQGQLRISPLHFGNGTRLTVT.

The V call is TRBV5-1, the J call TRBJ2-1; 9 bases agree with TRBD2. The CDR3 totals 16 residues. Germline CDR1 and CDR2: SGHRS and YFSETQ. V shed 3 bases and J 8 bases; nucleotides not matched to a gene: 12. CDR3 protein: CASSSSLAGVSHEQFF. CDR3 nucleotide sequence: TGCGCCAGCAGCTCCTCATTAGCGGGGGTGTCCCATGAGCAGTTCTTC.

The V gene is TRBV5-1, the J gene TRBJ1-2; unclear D gene. The V gene lost 5 bases and the J gene lost 8 bases, with 16 bases spanning the gap. Germline assignment: CDR1 SGHRS and CDR2 YFSETQ. This CDR3 comprises 13 residues. The CDR3 region has the DNA TGCGCCAGCAGGTACGTTCCGGGTGAAGGCTACACCTTC. The encoded protein is CASRYVPGEGYTF. The entire variable domain, with the rest obtained from reference TRBV5-1 and TRBJ1-2, is as follows: KAGVTQTPRYLIKTRGQQVTLSCSPISGHRSVSWYQQTPGQGLQFLFEYFSETQRNKGNFPGRFSGRQFSNSRSEMNVSTLELGDSALYLCASRYVPGEGYTFGSGTRLTVV.

The table lists this clone with a count of one. The chain links TRBV7-2 to TRBJ2-7; a possible D gene is TRBD1 (6 bases). CDR1 is SGHTA, CDR2 FQGNSA, per germline. V was pared by 5 bases and J by 5 bases, with 19 bases between. The CDR3 is made up of 15 amino acids. CDR3 nucleotides: TGTGCCAGCAGCGGGAGAAGAACAGGGCTCCACGAGCAGTACTTC. Its translation is CASSGRRTGLHEQYF.

The V call is TRBV6-6, the J call TRBJ2-7; the D is unclear. The CDR3 is made up of 14 amino acids. Per the germline V gene, CDR1 is MNHNY and CDR2 is SVGAGI (reference sequence). V lost 3 bases and J lost 5, with 14 bases in between. Here the CDR3 DNA reads TGTGCCAGCAGTTATACGTCTGCGGAGCACGAGCAGTACTTC. It specifies CASSYTSAEHEQYF.

This clone appeared a few times. V and J are TRBV11-3 and TRBJ2-7, with TRBD1 matching over 9 bases. There are 16 residues in the CDR3. Germline CDR1 is SGHNT and CDR2 is YENEEA. V lost 4 bases to trimming and J lost 2 bases; unmatched junction nucleotides: 9. CDR3 DNA: TGTGCCAGCAGCTCCAGAGGACAGGGGAGGGCCTACGAGCAGTACTTC. Translated, it gives CASSSRGQGRAYEQYF.

The chain carries TRBV5-4 and TRBJ1-6, with 9 bases fitting TRBD1. Germline lookup yields CDR1 SGHNT and CDR2 YYREEE (reference sequence). Trimming took 5 bases from V and 7 from J; bases not matched to a gene: 4. The CDR3 loop spans 14 amino acids. In nucleotides, the CDR3 is TGTGCCAGCAGGGGACAGGGTGGGAATTCACCCCTCCACTTT. It specifies CASRGQGGNSPLHF.

The J gene is TRBJ1-2, the V gene TRBV14; 7 nucleotides line up with TRBD1. The germline CDR1 and CDR2 sequences are SGHDN and FVKESK. V was pared by 5 bases and J by 5 bases, with 11 bases of the junction left unmatched. The CDR3 is 15 amino acids. CDR3 nucleotides: TGTGCCAGCAGCGCCCGACAGGGATGGAGGTATGGCTACACCTTC. It codes for CASSARQGWRYGYTF.

The V call is TRBV19, the J call TRBJ2-1, with a possible D match to TRBD2 (6 bases). V was pared by 7 bases and J by 3 bases, with 16 bases between. Germline assignment: CDR1 LNHDA and CDR2 SQIVND (reference sequence). This CDR3 region has 15 residues. For the CDR3, the DNA is TGTGCCAGTACCCATGGGCGGGGCGACTACAATGAGCAGTTCTTC. This translates into CASTHGRGDYNEQFF. Together with reference TRBV19 and TRBJ2-1, the CDR3 gives the full variable domain: DGGITQSPKYLFRKEGQNVTLSCEQNLNHDAMYWYRQDPGQGLRLIYYSQIVNDFQKGDIAEGYSVSREKKESFPLTVTSAQKNPTAFYLCASTHGRGDYNEQFFGPGTRLTVL.